What follows is one T cell receptor (beta chain) and its context. Reprocessing the 5' RACE reads, TCRdb reports a single entry for every CDR3 protein and omits DNA. The sample features tens of thousands of distinct CDR3 sequences, with less than 65% in its top ten. This sample was taken from a study of T cells expressing NK-cell markers. This CDR3 contains 12 residues. Germline V lookup: CDR1 SGHDT, CDR2 YYEEEE. This receptor was taken from a woman aged 18-70 years in good health. Sequencing was performed on blood T cells: a sorted CD56 or NKG2C T cell subset, CD4+ or CD8+ T cells, or bulk PBMC T cells (not recorded which). This rearrangement joins TRBV5-6 to TRBJ2-1; checking the TCRdb D call of TRBD1 is not possible without DNA. The CDR3 loop is CASRVQGYEQFF.